A selection of T cell receptor beta chains follows, all from one sample in a study of post-analysis software for immune sequencing data. TCRdb itself ran the PCR reads through MiXCR, one entry per CDR3 protein. The sample consists of roughly 180,000 distinct CDR3 sequences, around 28% of them appearing once. Sequencing was carried out using blood. The receptor source for this set is a girl aged 10-17 years with multiple sclerosis. Each CDR3 is given without its conserved first and last residue.

V	CDR3
TRBV12-3/TRBV12-4	ASDRTDGTEAF
TRBV7-9	ASSGLMGQGNTEAF
TRBV2	ASSEGASRQETQY
TRBV20-1	SVPGTGDYNEQF
TRBV12-3/TRBV12-4	ASSLAGASYEQY
TRBV20-1	SALRSNIYNSPLH
TRBV3-1	ASSQGTGDQPQH
TRBV19	ASTVQDRGTYNEQF
TRBV20-1	SAIDWNTEAF
TRBV19	TSSIRGSSYEQY
TRBV12-3/TRBV12-4	ASLGLPGTDEQF
TRBV3-1	ASSHVGLADNEQF
TRBV12-3/TRBV12-4	ASSSSARYNEQF
TRBV12-3/TRBV12-4	ASSPGPDEAF
TRBV7-7	ASSSGQGMETQY
TRBV5-6	ASSPLGYNEQF
TRBV7-2	ASSLRGAGGPNEQF
TRBV25-1	ASNARRSTLGYEQY
TRBV6-6	ASSFPEFSSNEKLF
TRBV6-6	ASSETGVGQPQH
TRBV12-3/TRBV12-4	ASRPDGRSNQPQH
TRBV5-1	ASSTGQRGTSGTYEQY
TRBV7-9	ASSLGGRPQH
TRBV28	ASSPTGQAYGYT
TRBV4-1	ASSQLAGVEGETQY
TRBV5-1	ASSLGLAGTLQETQY
TRBV11-2	ASSSSSGSSYNGQF
TRBV12-3/TRBV12-4	ASSVFAGTDTQY
TRBV9	ASSPIGTGRGVEAF
TRBV10-3	AISVGQGGSTYGYT